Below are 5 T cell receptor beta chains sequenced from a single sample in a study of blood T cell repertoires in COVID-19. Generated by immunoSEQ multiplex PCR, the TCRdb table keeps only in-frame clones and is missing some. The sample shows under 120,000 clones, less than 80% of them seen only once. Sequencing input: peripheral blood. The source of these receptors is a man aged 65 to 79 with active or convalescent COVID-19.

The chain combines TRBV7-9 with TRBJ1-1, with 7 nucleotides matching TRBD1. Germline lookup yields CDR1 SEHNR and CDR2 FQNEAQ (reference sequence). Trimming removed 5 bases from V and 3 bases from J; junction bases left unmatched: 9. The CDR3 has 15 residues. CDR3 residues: CASSIYQGGDTEAFF. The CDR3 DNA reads TGTGCCAGCAGCATATACCAGGGGGGTGACACTGAAGCTTTCTTT.

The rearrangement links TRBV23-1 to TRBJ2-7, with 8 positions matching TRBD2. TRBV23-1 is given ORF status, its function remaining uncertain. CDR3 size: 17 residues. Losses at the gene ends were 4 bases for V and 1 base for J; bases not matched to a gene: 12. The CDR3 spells CASSPLLAENLSYEQYF. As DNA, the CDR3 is TGCGCCAGCAGTCCTTTACTAGCGGAGAACCTTTCCTACGAGCAGTACTTC.

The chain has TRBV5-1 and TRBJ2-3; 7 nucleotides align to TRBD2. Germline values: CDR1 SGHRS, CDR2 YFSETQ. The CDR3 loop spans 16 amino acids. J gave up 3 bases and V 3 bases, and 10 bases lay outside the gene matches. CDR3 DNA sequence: TGCGCCAGCAGCTCCCGGGGGAGGGATAGTACAGATACGCAGTATTTT. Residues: CASSSRGRDSTDTQYF.

For the CDR3, the DNA is TGTGCCTGGAGTACATATACTAATTCACCCCTCCACTTT. It encodes CAWSTYTNSPLHF. V gene TRBV30 combines with J gene TRBJ1-6, with D unresolved. Germline V lookup: CDR1 GTSNPN, CDR2 SVGIG (reference sequence). The CDR3 is 13 residues long. V lost 2 bases, J lost 6 bases, and 8 bases lay in between.

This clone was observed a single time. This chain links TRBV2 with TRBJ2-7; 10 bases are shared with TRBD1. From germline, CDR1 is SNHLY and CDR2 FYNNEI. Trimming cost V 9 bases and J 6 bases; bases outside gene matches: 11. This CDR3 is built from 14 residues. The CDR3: CASCLGTGDFEQYF. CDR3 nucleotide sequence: TGTGCCAGTTGTTTGGGGACAGGGGATTTCGAGCAGTACTTC.